These 30 T cell receptor beta chains were sequenced from one sample in a study of T cell responses to AZD1222 COVID-19 vaccine. Only in-frame clones appear in the TCRdb table, and some are missing; sequencing was by immunoSEQ multiplex PCR. The sample holds 250,000 to 300,000 clones, around 92% seen once. Sample: peripheral blood, taken 28 days after the second AZD1222 dose. These receptor sequences come from an adult who received the AZD1222 COVID-19 vaccine.

Regarding this clone: Other DNA sequences in this sample translate to the same CDR3. This chain links TRBV27 with TRBJ1-1; the D gene is possibly TRBD1 (5 bases). V lost 5 bases and J lost 0, with 7 bases in between. This CDR3 contains 13 residues. Germline CDR1 reads MNHEY; CDR2 reads SMNVEV (reference sequence). CDR3 residues: CASSLTVNTEAFF. Written as DNA, the CDR3 is TGTGCCAGCAGTCTGACAGTGAACACTGAAGCTTTCTTT.

The V and J genes are TRBV2 and TRBJ2-1, with 11 bases matching TRBD2. V lost 6 bases, J lost 10 bases, and 8 bases stayed unmatched. The CDR3 totals 14 residues. In germline, CDR1 is SNHLY, CDR2 FYNNEI. The CDR3 DNA reads TGTGCCAGCAGCGAACTAGCGGGAGATGAGGAGCAGTTCTTC. Protein: CASSELAGDEEQFF. The full variable domain, its missing parts supplied by reference TRBV2 and TRBJ2-1, is EPEVTQTPSHQVTQMGQEVILRCVPISNHLYFYWYRQILGQKVEFLVSFYNNEISEKSEIFDDQFSVERPDGSNFTLKIRSTKLEDSAMYFCASSELAGDEEQFFGPGTRLTVL.

The chain combines TRBV6-5 with TRBJ2-5, with 7 bases fitting TRBD1. CDR1 and CDR2 from the germline V gene are MNHEY and SVGAGI. This CDR3 region has 15 residues. The V and J ends lost 7 bases and 1 base, in that order; junction bases with no gene match: 9. CDR3 bases: TGTGCCAGCAAGGTGGAGACAGGGCCCCAAGAGACCCAGTACTTC. This codes for CASKVETGPQETQYF.

The chain recombines TRBV21-1 with TRBJ1-1; the table names TRBD1, a call not compared with the DNA. TRBV21-1 is recorded as a pseudogene. The CDR3 sequence is 14 residues long. The CDR3 here is CASTNRGLNTEAFF. The DNA of the CDR3 is TGTGCCAGCACCAACAGGGGGTTGAACACTGAAGCTTTCTTT.

The chain's CDR3 is CAISMGLQNTEAFF. The DNA for the CDR3 is TGTGCCATCTCGATGGGCCTTCAGAACACTGAAGCTTTCTTT. The chain recombines TRBV10-3 with TRBJ1-1; no firm D call. The CDR3 runs 14 residues. Trimming took 8 bases from V and 1 from J, leaving 14 bases between them. The germline V gene has CDR1 ENHRY and CDR2 SYGVKD.

A remark on this clone: One end of the junction does not line up with germline, which may come from a read error. The chain is built from TRBV12-3 or TRBV12-4 and TRBJ1-4; D possibly corresponds to TRBD1 (5 bases). The CDR3 is 12 residues long. The CDR3 loop is CASSLSGTAMVF. As DNA, the CDR3 is TGTGCCAGCAGTTTAAGTGGGACGGCTATGGTTTTT.

V usage is TRBV7-6 and J usage is TRBJ2-5; 7 bases agree with TRBD2. Germline V lookup: CDR1 SGHVS, CDR2 FNYEAQ. The CDR3 totals 15 residues. V gave up 4 bases and J gave up 2 bases; unmatched junction bases: 7. The chain's CDR3 is CASSYSNGGQETQYF. The CDR3 nucleotides read TGTGCCAGCAGCTACTCCAACGGGGGGCAAGAGACCCAGTACTTC.

The CDR3 reads CASSPGGEPLHF. The CDR3 DNA reads as TGCGCCAGCAGCCCTGGGGGGGAACCCCTCCACTTT. The chain is built from TRBV5-1 and TRBJ1-6; D perhaps matches TRBD1 (5 bases). CDR1 and CDR2 from the germline V gene are SGHRS and YFSETQ. V was pared by 4 bases and J by 12 bases, with 11 bases between. There are 12 residues in the CDR3. Using reference TRBV5-1 and TRBJ1-6 for the parts outside the CDR3, the full variable domain is KAGVTQTPRYLIKTRGQQVTLSCSPISGHRSVSWYQQTPGQGLQFLFEYFSETQRNKGNFPGRFSGRQFSNSRSEMNVSTLELGDSALYLCASSPGGEPLHFGNGTRLTVT.

As DNA, the CDR3 is TGTGCCAGCAGTTCGGAGCGGGGGGGCCCATACAATGAGCAGTTCTTC. Its translation: CASSSERGGPYNEQFF. The chain uses TRBV6-5 and TRBJ2-1; 10 bases line up with TRBD2. Germline V gives CDR1 MNHEY, CDR2 SVGAGI. CDR3 length equals 16 residues. Germline trimming cut 4 bases from V and 4 bases from J; bases unmatched to any gene: 7.

The rearrangement links TRBV5-4 to TRBJ1-2, with no clear D. The CDR3 totals 13 residues. V was clipped by 0 bases and J by 3 bases, with 6 bases between them. From germline, CDR1 is SGHNT and CDR2 YYREEE (reference sequence). The CDR3 region has the DNA TGTGCCAGCAGCTTGGTTGGAGACTATGGCTACACCTTC. Translation: CASSLVGDYGYTF.

The J gene is TRBJ2-5, the V gene TRBV5-1, with 7 bases identical to TRBD1. The CDR3 covers 15 residues. The germline V gene has CDR1 SGHRS and CDR2 YFSETQ. Unmatched junction bases numbered 5, after V lost 2 bases and J lost 1 base. The CDR3 here is CASSFYAGGQETQYF. CDR3 DNA sequence: TGCGCCAGCAGCTTCTACGCAGGGGGCCAAGAGACCCAGTACTTC.

The V call is TRBV11-2, the J call TRBJ2-2, with 11 bases aligning to TRBD2. This CDR3 contains 14 residues. V lost 10 bases, J lost 3 bases, and 4 bases stayed unmatched. Germline V lookup: CDR1 SGHAT, CDR2 FQNNGV. The CDR3 DNA follows: TGTGCCACTAGCGGGGGGCCCGACACCGGGGAGCTGTTTTTT. The encoded protein is CATSGGPDTGELFF.

V is TRBV7-9 and J is TRBJ1-3; D gene ambiguous. Germline lookup yields CDR1 SEHNR and CDR2 FQNEAQ (reference sequence). Trimming removed 3 bases at V and 0 bases at J, with 15 bases between. This CDR3 is 17 amino acids long. CDR3 in DNA: TGTGCCAGCAGCTTGGCGCTCCGTCCCTCCTCTGGAAACACCATATATTTT. Residues: CASSLALRPSSGNTIYF. Drawing the rest from reference TRBV7-9 and TRBJ1-3, the complete variable domain is DTGVSQNPRHKITKRGQNVTFRCDPISEHNRLYWYRQTLGQGPEFLTYFQNEAQLEKSRLLSDRFSAERPKGSFSTLEIQRTEQGDSAMYLCASSLALRPSSGNTIYFGEGSWLTVV.

The chain recombines TRBV6-5 with TRBJ1-5; weak D call: TRBD1 (5 bases). With 5 bases removed from V and 4 bases from J, the gap between germline ends came to 12 bases. Germline CDR1 and CDR2: MNHEY and SVGAGI. The CDR3 has 14 residues. CDR3 sequence (DNA): TGTGCCAGCAGTCCCCCGGGGGGTAATCAGCCCCAGCATTTT. Its protein is CASSPPGGNQPQHF.

This chain uses TRBV6-2 or TRBV6-3 with TRBJ2-1; TRBD1 agrees at 7 bases. This CDR3 region has 15 residues. J gave up 4 bases and V 2 bases, and 5 bases lay outside the gene matches. In germline, CDR1 is MNHEY, CDR2 SVGEGT. CDR3 residues: CASSYLGTVYNEQFF. The CDR3, as DNA: TGTGCCAGCAGTTACCTCGGGACAGTTTACAATGAGCAGTTCTTC.

The chain couples TRBV25-1 to TRBJ2-3; a possible D gene is TRBD1 (6 bases). CDR1 is MGHDK and CDR2 is SYGVNS in the germline V gene. V lost 11 bases to trimming and J lost 2 bases, with 20 bases between them. The CDR3 has 15 amino acids. The CDR3 region has the DNA TGTGCCGCCAAACCCCAGGGGCGGAACACAGATACGCAGTATTTT. Its protein product is CAAKPQGRNTDTQYF. The full variable domain, completed using reference TRBV25-1 and TRBJ2-3, is EADIYQTPRYLVIGTGKKITLECSQTMGHDKMYWYQQDPGMELHLIHYSYGVNSTEKGDLSSESTVSRIRTEHFPLTLESARPSHTSQYLCAAKPQGRNTDTQYFGPGTRLTVL.

The CDR3 loop reads CASSLGGRSTDTQYF. DNA of the CDR3: TGTGCCAGCAGCTTAGGCGGGAGGAGCACAGATACGCAGTATTTT. The chain combines TRBV11-2 with TRBJ2-3; TRBD2 matches 8 bases. Trimming took 1 base from V and 0 from J; bases not matched to a gene: 0. The V gene's germline CDR1 is SGHAT and CDR2 FQNNGV. The CDR3 spans 15 residues.

The rearrangement uses TRBV11-2 and TRBJ2-7; 9 positions match TRBD1. The length of the CDR3 is 15 residues. CDR1 and CDR2 (germline): SGHAT, FQNNGV. V was clipped by 0 bases and J by 4 bases; unmatched bases: 4. The CDR3: CASSLEGGTGYEQYF. The CDR3 bases are TGTGCCAGCAGCTTAGAGGGCGGGACAGGGTACGAGCAGTACTTC.

The gene calls are TRBV7-3 and TRBJ2-7; no firm D call. There are 12 residues in the CDR3. The V end was cut by 1 base, the J end by 5 bases, with 6 bases between. Per the germline V gene, CDR1 is SGHTA and CDR2 is FQGTGA. CDR3: CASSLRVHEQYF. The CDR3 nucleotides read TGTGCCAGCAGCTTAAGGGTCCACGAGCAGTACTTC.

About this clone itself: The sample holds other DNA sequences that translate to the same CDR3. The V call is TRBV9, the J call TRBJ1-5, with D maybe TRBD1 (5 bases). V was clipped by 0 bases and J by 2 bases, with 6 bases between them. The CDR3 spans 14 residues. Germline-derived CDR1 and CDR2 are SGDLS and YYNGEE. CDR3 bases: TGTGCCAGCAGCGTAGGAGGGGGCAATCAGCCCCAGCATTTT. It is translated as CASSVGGGNQPQHF.

This chain uses TRBV9 with TRBJ2-5, with 9 bases fitting TRBD1. With 0 bases clipped from V and 1 base from J, the junction kept 4 bases outside the gene matches. Looked up from germline, CDR1 is SGDLS and CDR2 is YYNGEE. The length of the CDR3 is 16 residues. CDR3 protein: CASSVGGTGFQETQYF. The CDR3, as DNA: TGTGCCAGCAGCGTAGGCGGGACAGGGTTCCAAGAGACCCAGTACTTC. Based on the CDR3 plus reference TRBV9 and TRBJ2-5, the full variable domain is DSGVTQTPKHLITATGQRVTLRCSPRSGDLSVYWYQQSLDQGLQFLIQYYNGEERAKGNILERFSAQQFPDLHSELNLSSLELGDSALYFCASSVGGTGFQETQYFGPGTRLLVL.

The rearrangement uses TRBV5-4 and TRBJ2-2; D is uncertain. V was pared by 4 bases and J by 1 base, with 8 bases between. Germline-derived CDR1 and CDR2 are SGHNT and YYREEE (reference sequence). The CDR3 loop spans 14 amino acids. For the CDR3, the DNA is TGTGCCAGCAGCCTGGTGGGGAACACCGGGGAGCTGTTTTTT. Its protein product is CASSLVGNTGELFF.

This chain joins TRBV7-9 and TRBJ2-7; tentatively, D is TRBD1 (5 bases). Germline CDR1 is SEHNR and CDR2 is FQNEAQ (reference sequence). There are 15 residues in the CDR3. Deletions cut 1 base from V and 3 bases from J, with 13 bases between. In DNA form, the CDR3 reads TGTGCCAGCAGCTTAGGATGGGCCAGGGACTACGAGCAGTACTTC. Translation gives CASSLGWARDYEQYF.

The rearrangement joins TRBV28 to TRBJ1-1, with no clear D. V was pared by 8 bases and J by 11 bases, with 21 bases between. Germline-derived CDR1 and CDR2 are MDHEN and SYDVKM. The CDR3 has 13 amino acids. The CDR3 protein is CASGPGERRMAFF. The CDR3 nucleotides read TGTGCCAGCGGCCCCGGAGAAAGAAGAATGGCTTTCTTT. The variable domain in full, completed from reference TRBV28 and TRBJ1-1, reads DVKVTQSSRYLVKRTGEKVFLECVQDMDHENMFWYRQDPGLGLRLIYFSYDVKMKEKGDIPEGYSVSREKKERFSLILESASTNQTSMYLCASGPGERRMAFFGQGTRLTVV.

In its sample, this clone was seen once. The V call is TRBV10-3, the J call TRBJ1-1; no firm D call. This CDR3 is 13 amino acids long. Germline CDR1 ENHRY, CDR2 SYGVKD. The CDR3 reads CAQSVQQNTEAFF. The CDR3, as DNA: TGTGCTCAATCCGTACAGCAGAACACTGAAGCTTTCTTT.

The V and J genes are TRBV6-1 and TRBJ2-7, with D perhaps matching TRBD1 (7 bases). Germline CDR1 reads MNHNS; CDR2 reads SASEGT. The length of the CDR3 is 13 residues. V was trimmed by 6 bases and J by 0 bases, leaving 9 bases between them. CDR3 bases: TGTGCCAGCAGGCGGGACAGCTCCTACGAGCAGTACTTC. Protein sequence: CASRRDSSYEQYF.

The table lists this clone with a few counts. This chain connects TRBV2 to TRBJ2-1, with D possibly TRBD2 on 6 matching bases. This CDR3 is built from 12 residues. Looked up from germline, CDR1 is SNHLY and CDR2 is FYNNEI. V was shortened by 9 bases and J by 6 bases, with 12 bases between the two germline ends. The CDR3 spells CASELAFNEQFF. Written as DNA, the CDR3 is TGTGCCAGTGAACTAGCCTTCAATGAGCAGTTCTTC.

The rearrangement uses TRBV27 and TRBJ2-7; D unresolved. The CDR3 runs to 13 residues. V shed 6 bases and J shed 2 bases, with 11 bases lying between them. Germline V gene data show CDR1 as MNHEY and CDR2 as SMNVEV (reference sequence). CDR3 sequence reads: CASSPLAAYEQYF. CDR3 coding DNA: TGTGCCAGCAGCCCCCTCGCGGCCTACGAGCAGTACTTC.

Here the CDR3 DNA reads TGTGCCAGCAGCTTGGCACTAGCGGGGAACACCGGGGAGCTGTTTTTT. Its protein is CASSLALAGNTGELFF. The chain joins TRBV5-6 to TRBJ2-2; 9 bases line up with TRBD2. Germline CDR1 reads SGHDT; CDR2 reads YYEEEE. This CDR3 is built from 16 residues. The V gene end was trimmed by 0 bases and the J gene end by 1 base; junction bases not matched to a gene: 1.

The chain carries TRBV3-1 (or the pseudogene TRBV3-2) and TRBJ1-1, with D possibly being TRBD1 (5 bases). Germline CDR1 LGHDT, CDR2 YNNKEL (reference sequence). The CDR3 totals 12 residues. The V end was cut by 4 bases, the J end by 8 bases, with 11 bases between. The CDR3 sequence is CASSPSPGEAFF. As DNA, the CDR3 is TGTGCCAGCAGCCCGAGCCCAGGGGAAGCTTTCTTT.